Listed below are T cell receptor beta chains from one sample, sequenced in a study of blood T cell repertoires in COVID-19. Clones were sequenced by immunoSEQ multiplex PCR, and TCRdb holds only the in-frame ones, with some missing. Of under 250,000 clones in the sample, 80% to 90% were seen once. Material for sequencing was peripheral blood. The receptor source for this set is a man aged 45-60 years who had recovered from COVID-19. CDR3s include the opening cysteine and the closing phenylalanine or tryptophan. The D gene is left open where the match is weak. Clone sizes are given selectively: once, few, many, or a class where the clone is expanded.

d_call | j_call | v_call | clone_size | cdr3_aa | cdr3_nt
TRBD1 | TRBJ1-6 | TRBV5-6 | - | CASSSDRGNSPLHF | TGTGCCAGCAGCTCCGACAGGGGTAATTCACCCCTCCACTTT
TRBD2 | TRBJ2-1 | TRBV9 | - | CASSVGGGLSNNEQFF | TGTGCCAGCAGCGTAGGCGGGGGACTCTCGAACAATGAGCAGTTCTTC
- | TRBJ2-7 | TRBV7-5 | - | CAADYEQYF | TGTGCGGCCGACTACGAGCAGTACTTC
TRBD1 | TRBJ2-3 | TRBV5-5 | - | CASSLQRGRTDTQYF | TGTGCCAGCAGCTTGCAAAGGGGGCGGACAGATACGCAGTATTTT
- | TRBJ2-1 | TRBV3-1/TRBV3-2 | - | CASSLNAGAGAMNEQFF | TGTGCCAGCAGCCTCAACGCTGGGGCGGGGGCTATGAATGAGCAGTTCTTC
TRBD1 | TRBJ1-1 | TRBV19 | - | CASSSKTGGVTEAFF | TGTGCCAGTAGTTCGAAGACAGGGGGAGTTACTGAAGCTTTCTTT
TRBD2 | TRBJ2-2 | TRBV19 | - | CASSRMASGRSTGELFF | TGTGCCAGTAGTCGGATGGCTAGCGGGAGGTCAACCGGGGAGCTGTTTTTT
TRBD1 | TRBJ2-1 | TRBV28 | - | CASRQTGVEQFF | TGTGCCAGCAGGCAGACAGGGGTTGAGCAGTTCTTC
- | TRBJ1-3 | TRBV10-2 | - | CASSEMLSGGRNTIYF | TGCGCCAGCAGTGAGATGCTTTCCGGGGGGCGAAACACCATATATTTT
TRBD1 | TRBJ2-5 | TRBV6-4 | - | CASRDQTGKETQYF | TGTGCCAGCAGGGATCAGACAGGGAAAGAGACCCAGTACTTC
TRBD1 | TRBJ1-2 | TRBV19 | - | CASSLTGDYGYTF | TGTGCCAGTAGCCTGACAGGGGACTATGGCTACACCTTC
TRBD2 | TRBJ2-5 | TRBV28 | - | CASSPRTSGKGETQYF | TGTGCCAGCAGCCCCCGGACTAGCGGGAAGGGAGAGACCCAGTACTTC
TRBD2 | TRBJ2-7 | TRBV6-5 | - | CASMGGTAKYEQYF | TGTGCCAGCATGGGGGGGACGGCTAAGTACGAGCAGTACTTC
TRBD1 | TRBJ2-2 | TRBV4-1 | - | CASSQDVAWQGANTGELFF | TGCGCCAGCAGCCAAGATGTCGCCTGGCAGGGGGCGAACACCGGGGAGCTGTTTTTT
- | TRBJ2-5 | TRBV3-1/TRBV3-2 | - | CASSQPSTRGLGTQYF | TGTGCCAGCAGCCAGCCCTCGACCAGGGGTTTGGGGACCCAGTACTTC
TRBD1 | TRBJ2-2 | TRBV7-8 | - | CASPSGQGLYAGELFF | TGTGCCAGCCCTTCCGGACAGGGGTTGTATGCCGGGGAGCTGTTTTTT
- | TRBJ2-3 | TRBV27 | - | CASSQSPPHRSYSTDTQYF | TGTGCCAGCAGCCAGAGCCCCCCTCACAGGAGCTACAGCACAGATACGCAGTATTTT
TRBD2 | TRBJ2-1 | TRBV7-6 | once | CASSFRTSIYNEQFF | TGTGCCAGCAGCTTTCGGACTAGCATCTACAATGAGCAGTTCTTC
TRBD2 | TRBJ2-3 | TRBV5-1 | once | CASSLRLAGGTSTDTQYF | TGCGCCAGCAGCTTACGACTAGCGGGAGGCACTAGCACAGATACGCAGTATTTT
- | TRBJ2-1 | TRBV18 | once | CASSPPGLSSYNEQFF | TGTGCCAGCTCACCACCCGGACTAAGCTCCTACAATGAGCAGTTCTTC
- | TRBJ1-5 | TRBV21-1 | - | CASSKVPGGGQPQHF | TGTGCCAGCAGCAAAGTTCCAGGGGGAGGACAGCCCCAGCATTTT
- | TRBJ1-5 | TRBV28 | - | CASSPATGPAGLSQHF | TGTGCCAGCAGTCCTGCAACAGGGCCCGCAGGTTTGTCCCAGCATTTT
- | TRBJ2-2 | TRBV19 | - | CASRPHRDGGELFF | TGTGCCAGTAGACCCCACAGGGACGGGGGGGAGCTGTTTTTT
- | TRBJ2-7 | TRBV6-1 | - | CASSEGSWQIYEQYF | TGTGCCAGCAGTGAAGGGTCTTGGCAGATCTACGAGCAGTACTTC
TRBD1 | TRBJ1-2 | TRBV2 | - | CASRIGTAANYGYTF | TGTGCCAGCCGAATAGGGACAGCCGCTAACTATGGCTACACCTTC
- | TRBJ2-2 | TRBV18 | - | CASSPLDPGFGELFF | TGTGCCAGCTCACCACTAGACCCAGGGTTCGGGGAGCTGTTTTTT
- | TRBJ1-5 | TRBV19 | - | CASSITSGGNQPQHF | TGTGCCAGTAGTATAACATCAGGGGGCAATCAGCCCCAGCATTTT
- | TRBJ1-1 | TRBV28 | few | CASRSTDTEAFF | TGTGCCAGCAGATCGACAGACACTGAAGCTTTCTTT
- | TRBJ2-3 | TRBV10-2 | - | CASSGQGPDTQYF | TGCGCCAGCAGTGGTCAGGGTCCAGATACGCAGTATTTT
- | TRBJ2-5 | TRBV7-6 | - | CASSLDFGETQYF | TGTGCCAGCAGCTTAGATTTCGGTGAGACCCAGTACTTC
TRBD2 | TRBJ2-2 | TRBV19 | - | CASSSETSGSNTGELFF | TGTGCCAGTAGTAGCGAAACTAGCGGGAGTAACACCGGGGAGCTGTTTTTT
- | TRBJ2-7 | TRBV3-1/TRBV3-2 | few | CASSQAKQGWSYEQYF | TGTGCCAGCAGCCAAGCTAAGCAGGGGTGGTCCTACGAGCAGTACTTC
- | TRBJ1-4 | TRBV6-5 | - | CASRPTALNEKLFF | TGTGCCAGCAGACCTACCGCCTTAAATGAAAAACTGTTTTTT
TRBD2 | TRBJ2-7 | TRBV13 | - | CASSLEGTSSYEQYF | TGTGCCAGCAGCTTAGAAGGGACTAGCTCCTACGAGCAGTACTTC
TRBD1 | TRBJ1-4 | TRBV19 | few | CASRIQGFRTNEKLFF | TGTGCCAGTAGGATACAGGGGTTTAGGACTAATGAAAAACTGTTTTTT
TRBD1 | TRBJ2-1 | TRBV5-1 | - | CASRQGNEQFF | TGCGCCAGCAGACAGGGGAATGAGCAGTTCTTC
TRBD1 | TRBJ1-1 | TRBV10-2 | - | CASHRDSQGNTEAFF | TGCGCCTCTCACCGGGACAGCCAAGGGAACACTGAAGCTTTCTTT
TRBD2 | TRBJ2-3 | TRBV27 | - | CASSSRDRSQLAGGTDTQYF | TGTGCCAGCAGTTCCCGGGACAGGAGCCAACTAGCGGGAGGGACAGATACGCAGTATTTT
- | TRBJ2-3 | TRBV30 | - | CAWTLSRTDTQYF | TGTGCCTGGACCTTGTCCCGCACAGATACGCAGTATTTT
TRBD2 | TRBJ2-7 | TRBV7-9 | - | CASSQGLGFAEQYF | TGTGCCAGCAGCCAGGGACTAGGCTTCGCCGAGCAGTACTTC
- | TRBJ1-2 | TRBV28 | - | CASSLRAGISYTF | TGTGCCAGCAGTTTACGGGCAGGGATCAGCTACACCTTC
- | TRBJ2-2 | TRBV23-1 | - | CASRTVRNTGELFF | TGCGCCAGCAGGACAGTAAGGAACACCGGGGAGCTGTTTTTT
TRBD1 | TRBJ1-1 | TRBV5-4 | few | CASSLTGFRKNTEAFF | TGTGCCAGCAGCCTGACAGGGTTTAGGAAGAACACTGAAGCTTTCTTT
- | TRBJ1-6 | TRBV11-2 | - | CASSLVGTGVNSPLHF | TGTGCCAGCAGCTTAGTCGGGACGGGAGTTAATTCACCCCTCCACTTT
- | TRBJ2-3 | TRBV5-1 | once | CASSLGLGYGDTQYF | TGCGCCAGCAGCTTGGGCCTAGGATACGGAGATACGCAGTATTTT
- | TRBJ2-7 | TRBV29-1 | - | CSVEVGEQYF | TGCAGCGTTGAAGTCGGCGAGCAGTACTTC
TRBD2 | TRBJ2-7 | TRBV28 | once | CASSSAGWDYEQYF | TGTGCCAGCAGTTCAGCGGGATGGGACTACGAGCAGTACTTC
- | TRBJ2-7 | TRBV30 | - | CACAQRSYEQYF | TGTGCCTGCGCACAGCGGTCCTACGAGCAGTACTTC
TRBD1 | TRBJ2-7 | TRBV29-1 | - | CSVQVSGQGISYEQYF | TGCAGCGTCCAGGTTTCGGGACAGGGGATCTCCTACGAGCAGTACTTC
TRBD2 | TRBJ2-3 | TRBV29-1 | - | CSAHLAGTSTDTQYF | TGCAGCGCTCACCTAGCGGGAACCAGCACAGATACGCAGTATTTT
TRBD1 | TRBJ2-2 | TRBV5-4 | - | CASSGTGGYGTGELFF | TGTGCCAGCAGCGGAACAGGGGGGTACGGCACCGGGGAGCTGTTTTTT
TRBD2 | TRBJ2-1 | TRBV19 | - | CASSTTSGSPGGQFF | TGTGCCAGTAGTACGACTAGCGGGAGTCCCGGCGGGCAGTTCTTC
- | TRBJ2-3 | TRBV18 | once | CASSRHRGTDTQYF | TGTGCCAGCTCCCGCCATCGAGGCACAGATACGCAGTATTTT
TRBD2 | TRBJ2-5 | TRBV2 | - | CASSELAGNAPQETQYF | TGTGCCAGCAGTGAACTAGCGGGAAACGCCCCCCAAGAGACCCAGTACTTC
TRBD1 | TRBJ2-7 | TRBV27 | few | CASRTGESHSYEQYF | TGTGCCAGCAGGACAGGGGAGAGCCACTCCTACGAGCAGTACTTC